The TCR beta chain under discussion was sequenced for a study of blood T cells in healthy people across ages. The study, taken as a whole, reports: Per-million-T-cell TCR beta diversity fell roughly linearly with age.

Trimming took off 3 bases at V and 8 bases at J, with 17 bases between the two ends. This CDR3 spans 14 amino acids. In germline, CDR1 is SGDLS, CDR2 YYNGEE. Total RNA amounts of at least 5.5 micrograms were extracted per sample. About this clonotype itself: Its antigen remains unidentified.

A second PCR, run for about 6 to 12 cycles, used a sample-barcoded 5' primer plus a J-beta primer mix. TCRdb redid the calling of the 5' RACE reads with MiXCR, one entry per CDR3 protein. The sample records 790,000 or so distinct CDR3 sequences, about 61% being singletons. This TCR was recovered from a man between 40 and 49 years old in good health. This rearrangement joins TRBV9 to TRBJ1-1, with D tentatively TRBD1 (5 bases). Material: blood. CDR3 nucleotide sequence: TGTGCCAGCAGCGCGATAGGGTCCCGGGGCGAAGCTTTCTTT. It translates to CASSAIGSRGEAFF.